This T cell receptor (beta chain) derives from a study of breast tumors, draining lymph nodes, adjacent tissues. The study's findings and limits: Data only fit, rather than demonstrated, lymph node origin of most tumor T cells.

TCRdb fed the multiplex PCR reads into MiXCR, producing one record per CDR3 protein. Of under 75,000 distinct CDR3 sequences detected, approximately 57% appear once; the ten largest clones hold less than 20%. This CDR3 contains 13 residues. Deletions cut 5 bases from V and 5 bases from J, with 13 bases between. Germline V gene data show CDR1 as SGDLS and CDR2 as YYNGEE. The table lists this clonotype with many counts. Its antigen is as yet unknown. This TCR was sampled from a female donor with breast cancer. Some clones in this sample may be carry-over from other donors' samples. This chain joins TRBV9 and TRBJ2-5; possibly TRBD2 for D (7 bases). Sequences were obtained from breast tumor tissue. DNA of the CDR3: TGTGCCAGCAGTAGTTGGGGGGGCGAGACCCAGTACTTC. This encodes CASSSWGGETQYF.